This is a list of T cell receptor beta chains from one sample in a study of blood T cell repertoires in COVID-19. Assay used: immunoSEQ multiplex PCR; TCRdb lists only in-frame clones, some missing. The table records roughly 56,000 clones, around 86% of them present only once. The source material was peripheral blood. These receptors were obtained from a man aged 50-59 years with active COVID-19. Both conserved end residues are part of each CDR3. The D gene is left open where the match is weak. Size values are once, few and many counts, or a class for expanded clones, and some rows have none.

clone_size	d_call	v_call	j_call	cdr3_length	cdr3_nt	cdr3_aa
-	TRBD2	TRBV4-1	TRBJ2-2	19	TGCGCCAGCAGCCAAGATGCGGTAGCGGGGGGCCGCAGGACCGGGGAGCTGTTTTTT	CASSQDAVAGGRRTGELFF
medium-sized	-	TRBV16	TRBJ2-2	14	TGTGCCAGCAGCCAAGGAGAGGATCCCGGGGAGCTGTTTTTT	CASSQGEDPGELFF
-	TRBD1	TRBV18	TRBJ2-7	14	TGTGCCAGCTCACCAGAGACAGGGGCTCTCGAGCAGTACTTC	CASSPETGALEQYF
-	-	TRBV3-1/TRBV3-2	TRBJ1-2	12	TGTGCCAGCAGCCGACAGACTTATGGCTACACCTTC	CASSRQTYGYTF
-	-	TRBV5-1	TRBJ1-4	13	TGCGCCAGCAGCTTCGCAACTAATGAAAAACTGTTTTTT	CASSFATNEKLFF
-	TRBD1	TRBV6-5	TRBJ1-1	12	TGTGCCACCAGGGGGGGTTTCACTGAAGCTTTCTTT	CATRGGFTEAFF
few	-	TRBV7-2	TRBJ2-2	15	TGTGCCAGCAGCTTAATGCAGGGGGGCACCGGGGAGCTGTTTTTT	CASSLMQGGTGELFF
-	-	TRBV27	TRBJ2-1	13	TGTGCCAGCAGTGAGGAGAGCTACAATGAGCAGTTCTTC	CASSEESYNEQFF
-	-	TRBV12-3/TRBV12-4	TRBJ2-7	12	TGTGCCAGCAGTGACACAGGGATCGAGCAGTACTTC	CASSDTGIEQYF
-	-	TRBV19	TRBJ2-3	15	TGTGCCAGTAGTATGGCAGGGAGGCTTGAGAATACGCAGTATTTT	CASSMAGRLENTQYF
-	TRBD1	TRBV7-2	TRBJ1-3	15	TGTGCCAGCAGCTTCGGGACAGTTGGTGGAAACACCATATATTTT	CASSFGTVGGNTIYF
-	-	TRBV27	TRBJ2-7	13	TGTGCCAGCAGTGGGGGGAAGATCTACGAGCAGTACTTC	CASSGGKIYEQYF
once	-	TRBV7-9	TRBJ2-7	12	TGTGCCAGCAGCTCCACCGGCTACGAGCAGTACTTC	CASSSTGYEQYF
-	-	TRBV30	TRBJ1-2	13	TGTGCCTGGAGTGTAGGCGGAGGCTATGGCTACACCTTC	CAWSVGGGYGYTF
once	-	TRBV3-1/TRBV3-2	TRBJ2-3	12	TGTGCCAGCAGCCTACTAACAGATACGCAGTATTTT	CASSLLTDTQYF
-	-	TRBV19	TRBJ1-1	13	TGTGCCAGTAACCCGGCAAGGGGCACTGAAGCTTTCTTT	CASNPARGTEAFF
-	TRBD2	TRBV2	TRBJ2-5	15	TGTGCCAGCAGTTTAGGACTAGCGGGAGAGGAGACCCAGTACTTC	CASSLGLAGEETQYF
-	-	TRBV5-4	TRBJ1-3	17	TGTGCCAGCAGCTTGGGGGCAGGGACTCGCTCTGGAAACACCATATATTTT	CASSLGAGTRSGNTIYF
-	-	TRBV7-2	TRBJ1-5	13	TGTGCCAGCAGCTACGACGGGGATCAGCCCCAGCATTTT	CASSYDGDQPQHF
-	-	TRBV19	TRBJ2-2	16	TGTGCCAGTAGTATAGTGGCAGGCTCGAACACCGGGGAGCTGTTTTTT	CASSIVAGSNTGELFF
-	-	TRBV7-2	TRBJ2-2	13	TGTGCCAGCAAGGTACCGGCGGCCGGGGAGCTGTTTTTT	CASKVPAAGELFF
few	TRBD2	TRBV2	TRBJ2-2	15	TGTGCCAGCAGTAGACTAGCGGGGGAAACCGGGGAGCTGTTTTTT	CASSRLAGETGELFF
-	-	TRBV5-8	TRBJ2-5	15	TGTGCCAGCAGCTTTCGGGGGGCGCGACAAGAGACCCAGTACTTC	CASSFRGARQETQYF
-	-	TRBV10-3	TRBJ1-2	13	TGTGCCATCAGTGAGTCGGGGCTAGAAGGCTACACCTTC	CAISESGLEGYTF
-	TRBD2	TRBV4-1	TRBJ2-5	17	TGCGCCAGCAGCCTGTCTCTAGCGGGAGGGGGCCAAGAGACCCAGTACTTC	CASSLSLAGGGQETQYF
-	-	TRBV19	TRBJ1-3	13	TGTGCCAGTAGTCGAGGGCCCGGAAACACCATATATTTT	CASSRGPGNTIYF
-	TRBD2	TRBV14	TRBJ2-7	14	TGTGCCAGCAGCCGTCCGGGACTATTATACGAGCAGTACTTC	CASSRPGLLYEQYF
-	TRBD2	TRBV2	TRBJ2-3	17	TGTGCCAGCCCTTTAGCGGGGGGGAGGGGGCGTACAGATACGCAGTATTTT	CASPLAGGRGRTDTQYF
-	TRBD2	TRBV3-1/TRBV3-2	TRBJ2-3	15	TGTGCCAGCAGCCGGACTAGCGGGGGGGCAGATACGCAGTATTTT	CASSRTSGGADTQYF
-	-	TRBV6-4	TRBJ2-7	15	TGTGCCAGCAGCCAACCGCGAGTAGGAGGGGACGAGCAGTACTTC	CASSQPRVGGDEQYF
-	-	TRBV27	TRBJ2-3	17	TGTGCCAGCAGTTCCACCTCCGGGGCGGGGATCACAGATACGCAGTATTTT	CASSSTSGAGITDTQYF
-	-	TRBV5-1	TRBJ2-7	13	TGCGCCAGCAGCTTGGCCCCGGAGGACGAGCAGTACTTC	CASSLAPEDEQYF
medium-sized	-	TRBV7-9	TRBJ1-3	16	TGTGCCAGCAGCTTAGCTTCTACAGGGTTTGGAAACACCATATATTTT	CASSLASTGFGNTIYF
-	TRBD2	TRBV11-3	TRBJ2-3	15	TGTGCCAGCAGCTATGGACTAGCGTCTTCAGATACGCAGTATTTT	CASSYGLASSDTQYF
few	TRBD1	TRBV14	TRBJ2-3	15	TGTGCCAGCAGTCTTGGACAGGGCGGCACAGATACGCAGTATTTT	CASSLGQGGTDTQYF
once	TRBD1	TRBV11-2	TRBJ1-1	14	TGTGCCAGCAGCTCCGGGACAGTTGACACTGAAGCTTTCTTT	CASSSGTVDTEAFF
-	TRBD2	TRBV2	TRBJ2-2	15	TGTGCCAGCAGATCCGGGACTAGTAACACCGGGGAGCTGTTTTTT	CASRSGTSNTGELFF
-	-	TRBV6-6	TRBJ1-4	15	TGTGCCAGCAGTTTGGGGGGGGCGCCGGAGGAAAAACTGTTTTTT	CASSLGGAPEEKLFF
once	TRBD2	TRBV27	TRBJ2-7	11	TGTGCCACTGGGGGACTAAGCGAGCAGTACTTC	CATGGLSEQYF
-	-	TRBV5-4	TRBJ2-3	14	TGTGCCAGCACCCCTTGGGGGGAGCCAGATACGCAGTATTTT	CASTPWGEPDTQYF
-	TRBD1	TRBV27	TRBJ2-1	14	TGTGCCAGCAGTTTCGGGACAGCCTACAATGAGCAGTTCTTC	CASSFGTAYNEQFF
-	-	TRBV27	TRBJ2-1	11	TGTGCCAGTAAACTCAATGAGTGGCAGTTCTTC	CASKLNEWQFF